These 32 T cell receptor beta chains came from one sample sequenced in a study of T cell changes during pregnancy in multiple sclerosis. Profiled with immunoSEQ multiplex PCR; TCRdb holds only in-frame clones, not every one. The sample contains more than 65,000 clones, about 90% of which appear only once. Sequenced here: peripheral blood, sampled in the first trimester of pregnancy. All receptors derive from a female donor with multiple sclerosis, enrolled in a pregnancy study.

This clone appeared a single time. The chain employs TRBV5-6 and TRBJ2-6; D remains unclear. This CDR3 is 15 amino acids long. Germline lookup yields CDR1 SGHDT and CDR2 YYEEEE. Deletions cut 0 bases from V and 2 bases from J, with 6 bases between. The CDR3 here is CASSLEPAGANVLTF. In DNA form, the CDR3 reads TGTGCCAGCAGCTTGGAACCGGCTGGGGCCAACGTCCTGACTTTC.

The chain uses TRBV6-5 and TRBJ2-1; 13 nucleotides agree with TRBD2. Germline V CDR1 and CDR2: MNHEY, SVGAGI. V lost 6 bases, J lost 12 bases, and 8 bases stayed unmatched. This CDR3 is built from 14 residues. The CDR3 DNA reads TGTGCCAGCAGGGAGGGACTAGCGGGATCAAGGCAGTTCTTC. Its translation: CASREGLAGSRQFF.

The gene calls are TRBV25-1 and TRBJ1-6; a possible D gene is TRBD1 (5 bases). This CDR3 has 13 residues. Trimming shortened V by 8 bases and J by 9 bases, and 14 bases separated the two germline ends. Germline assignment: CDR1 MGHDK and CDR2 SYGVNS. The CDR3 DNA is TGTGCCAGCTCGTGGGGGGAGGGTTCACCCCTCCACTTT. It specifies CASSWGEGSPLHF.

In this sample, this clone turned up once. This rearrangement joins TRBV4-1 to TRBJ2-2; TRBD2 aligns across 10 bases. The CDR3 has 15 amino acids. The V gene end was trimmed by 4 bases and the J gene end by 4 bases; junction bases not matched to a gene: 3. Per the germline V gene, CDR1 is MGHRA and CDR2 is YSYEKL. DNA of the CDR3: TGCGCCAGCAGCCTCCTAGCGGGAGTCACCGGGGAGCTGTTTTTT. This encodes CASSLLAGVTGELFF.

This sequence joins TRBV5-1 and TRBJ2-3; 9 bases line up with TRBD1. The J segment lost 3 bases and the V segment lost 0 bases, leaving 2 bases of the junction unmatched. Germline V gene lookup returns CDR1 SGHRS and CDR2 YFSETQ. The CDR3 sequence is 15 residues long. CDR3 sequence (DNA): TGCGCCAGCAGCTTGGTACAGGGGGCAACAGATACGCAGTATTTT. Protein: CASSLVQGATDTQYF.

The rearrangement joins TRBV6-6 to TRBJ1-1; 10 bases are a match to TRBD1. The CDR3 is made up of 15 amino acids. The germline CDR1 and CDR2 sequences are MNHNY and SVGAGI (reference sequence). After removal of 5 bases from V and 4 bases from J, the junction contained 7 bases not matched to a gene. As DNA, the CDR3 is TGTGCCAGCAGTGACTATGGGACAGGGGCCACTGAAGCTTTCTTT. Translating gives CASSDYGTGATEAFF.

The V gene is TRBV2, the J gene TRBJ2-7; 7 bases agree with TRBD2. The CDR3 is 13 amino acids. Germline lookup yields CDR1 SNHLY and CDR2 FYNNEI. Trimming took 6 bases from V and 2 from J; bases not matched to a gene: 4. CDR3 loop: CASSEAGAYEQYF. The DNA of the CDR3 is TGTGCCAGCAGCGAGGCGGGGGCCTACGAGCAGTACTTC.

The chain combines TRBV29-1 with TRBJ2-7; tentative D call: TRBD1 (6 bases). The CDR3 sequence is 14 residues long. The germline V and J ends were trimmed by 6 bases and 1 base, with 16 bases remaining between them. CDR1 SQVTM and CDR2 ANQGSEA come from the germline V gene. The CDR3 region is CSVSDRRESYEQYF. In DNA form, the CDR3 reads TGCAGCGTGTCCGACAGGCGAGAATCCTACGAGCAGTACTTC.

The chain joins TRBV18 to TRBJ1-1; the D is unclear. V was cut by 3 bases and J by 10 bases, with 18 bases left in between. Germline assignment: CDR1 KGHSH and CDR2 LQKENI. The length of the CDR3 is 14 residues. The CDR3 reads CASSPIATPAVAFF. DNA for the CDR3: TGTGCCAGCTCACCGATAGCGACCCCGGCGGTAGCTTTCTTT.

The chain carries TRBV4-1 and TRBJ1-2, with D perhaps TRBD1 (6 bases). CDR1 and CDR2 (germline): MGHRA, YSYEKL. The CDR3 is 15 residues long. The V gene lost 1 base and the J gene lost 2 bases, with 11 bases spanning the gap. CDR3 residues: CASSQAVRGNYGYTF. CDR3 DNA sequence: TGCGCCAGCAGCCAAGCAGTCAGGGGAAACTATGGCTACACCTTC.

The V and J genes are TRBV18 and TRBJ2-7, with 9 positions matching TRBD1. Germline values: CDR1 KGHSH, CDR2 LQKENI. The CDR3 consists of 15 residues. The ends lost 4 bases at V and 4 bases at J; junction bases unmatched: 8. The CDR3 DNA reads TGTGCCAGCTCACAACGGACAGGGGACGGTTACGAGCAGTACTTC. Protein: CASSQRTGDGYEQYF.

The gene calls are TRBV18 and TRBJ2-5; tentatively, D is TRBD2 (5 bases). Germline lookup yields CDR1 KGHSH and CDR2 LQKENI. V was shortened by 2 bases and J by 5 bases, with 9 bases between the two germline ends. This CDR3 has 13 amino acids. The CDR3 here is CASSPVSAETQYF. CDR3 coding DNA: TGTGCCAGCTCACCAGTTAGCGCGGAGACCCAGTACTTC.

The J gene is TRBJ1-2, the V gene TRBV4-1, with D perhaps matching TRBD1 (6 bases). The CDR3 contains 16 residues. Germline CDR1 is MGHRA and CDR2 is YSYEKL. V was trimmed by 3 bases and J by 2 bases, leaving 16 bases between them. CDR3 in DNA: TGCGCCAGCAGCCATGCTCTCCCGAGGGGGAACTATGGCTACACCTTC. This gives the protein CASSHALPRGNYGYTF.

CDR3: CASSDLAYSGNTIYF. CDR3 DNA sequence: TGTGCCAGCAGTGATTTGGCATACTCTGGAAACACCATATATTTT. The chain has TRBV6-1 and TRBJ1-3; D is ambiguous. Trimming stripped 3 bases from V and 0 bases from J, with 9 bases between. Germline V gene lookup returns CDR1 MNHNS and CDR2 SASEGT. The CDR3 consists of 15 residues.

This sequence joins TRBV27 and TRBJ2-2, with D possibly TRBD2 on 5 matching bases. The germline V gene encodes CDR1 MNHEY and CDR2 SMNVEV (reference sequence). Trimming took 5 bases from V and 1 from J, leaving 11 bases between them. The CDR3 extends over 15 amino acids. DNA for the CDR3: TGTGCCAGCAGTGGCGGACTTCTGAACACCGGGGAGCTGTTTTTT. Its protein is CASSGGLLNTGELFF.

This rearrangement joins TRBV7-2 to TRBJ1-5; D might be TRBD1 (5 bases). V was trimmed by 5 bases and J by 3 bases, leaving 14 bases between them. Per germline, CDR1 SGHTA and CDR2 FQGNSA. The CDR3 is 15 amino acids. CDR3 DNA: TGTGCCAGCAGCCGGGGGGGGTTGGACAATCAGCCCCAGCATTTT. Protein: CASSRGGLDNQPQHF. The variable domain in full, completed from reference TRBV7-2 and TRBJ1-5, reads GAGVSQSPSNKVTEKGKDVELRCDPISGHTALYWYRQSLGQGLEFLIYFQGNSAPDKSGLPSDRFSAERTGGSVSTLTIQRTQQEDSAVYLCASSRGGLDNQPQHFGDGTRLSIL.

This clone was observed once. The gene calls are TRBV5-1 and TRBJ1-3; no clear D gene. The CDR3 covers 13 residues. In germline, CDR1 is SGHRS, CDR2 YFSETQ. With 4 bases removed from V and 4 bases from J, the gap between germline ends came to 9 bases. This CDR3 is CASSPDPGNTIYF. DNA of the CDR3: TGCGCCAGCAGCCCAGATCCGGGAAACACCATATATTTT.

V is TRBV13 and J is TRBJ1-1, with D unclear. The CDR3 runs to 13 residues. The V gene's germline CDR1 is PRHDT and CDR2 FYEKMQ (reference sequence). V dropped 2 bases and J dropped 8 bases, with 12 bases sitting between them. The CDR3 bases are TGTGCCAGCAGCTTACTTTCCCGGTCCGAAGCTTTCTTT. Translation: CASSLLSRSEAFF.

This chain connects TRBV2 to TRBJ1-5; 9 nucleotides agree with TRBD1. This CDR3 is built from 16 residues. V was clipped by 5 bases and J by 1 base; unmatched bases: 6. Per germline, CDR1 SNHLY and CDR2 FYNNEI. This CDR3 reads CASSMTGGLSNQPQHF. Here the CDR3 DNA reads TGTGCCAGCAGTATGACAGGGGGTCTGAGCAATCAGCCCCAGCATTTT.

The chain combines TRBV15 with TRBJ2-1; TRBD2 matches 10 bases. The CDR3 covers 15 residues. The germline V gene encodes CDR1 LNHNV and CDR2 YYDKDF (reference sequence). The trim removed 1 base at V and 6 bases at J, leaving 3 bases unmatched. The CDR3, as DNA: TGTGCCACCAGCAGAGGGACTAGCGGTACCAATGAGCAGTTCTTC. Amino acid sequence: CATSRGTSGTNEQFF.

The chain combines TRBV5-4 with TRBJ2-7; possibly TRBD1 for D (6 bases). Germline assignment: CDR1 SGHNT and CDR2 YYREEE (reference sequence). V was clipped by 4 bases and J by 2 bases, with 25 bases between them. The CDR3 is made up of 18 amino acids. Here the CDR3 reads CASSRHAGQRKRPYEQYF. CDR3 in DNA: TGTGCCAGCAGCCGACACGCCGGACAGCGAAAGAGACCCTACGAGCAGTACTTC.

The chain links TRBV19 to TRBJ2-1; 10 nucleotides agree with TRBD2. This CDR3 contains 20 residues. V shed 7 bases, J shed 5 bases, and the junction held 23 bases outside the gene matches. Germline V gene lookup returns CDR1 LNHDA and CDR2 SQIVND (reference sequence). CDR3 amino acids: CASTPAASGSLGGGHNEQFF. CDR3 sequence (DNA): TGTGCCAGTACCCCCGCGGCTAGCGGGAGTCTAGGCGGGGGACACAATGAGCAGTTCTTC.

The chain uses TRBV19 and TRBJ2-1; 7 bases are a match to TRBD2. The CDR3 loop spans 16 amino acids. Trimming at V came to 5 bases and at J to 7 bases, leaving 14 bases not matched to a gene. Germline-derived CDR1 and CDR2 are LNHDA and SQIVND (reference sequence). The CDR3 protein is CASSPSWAGALNEQFF. The CDR3 DNA sequence: TGTGCCAGTAGTCCAAGTTGGGCGGGAGCCCTAAATGAGCAGTTCTTC.

The V call is TRBV5-1, the J call TRBJ2-1; D gene unclear. The V end was cut by 0 bases, the J end by 2 bases, with 9 bases between. The CDR3 runs 15 residues. Germline V CDR1 and CDR2: SGHRS, YFSETQ. This CDR3 is CASSLGLGPYNEQFF. The CDR3, as DNA: TGCGCCAGCAGCTTGGGGCTAGGCCCCTACAATGAGCAGTTCTTC.

The J gene is TRBJ1-5, the V gene TRBV6-1; maybe TRBD1 (6 bases). Germline CDR1 MNHNS, CDR2 SASEGT. V lost 7 bases and J lost 5, with 12 bases in between. CDR3 length: 13 residues. CDR3 in amino acids: CASTPTGHQPQHF. The DNA of the CDR3 is TGTGCCAGCACCCCTACAGGGCATCAGCCCCAGCATTTT.

The V call is TRBV28, the J call TRBJ1-3; D may be TRBD1 (6 bases). The CDR3 covers 16 residues. CDR1 and CDR2 from the germline V gene are MDHEN and SYDVKM. Between the trimmed V and J ends, which lost 5 bases and 0 bases, there was a span of 14 bases. CDR3 sequence (DNA): TGTGCCAGCAGTCCCGGGGGGGGGCACTCTGGAAACACCATATATTTT. Translated, it gives CASSPGGGHSGNTIYF.

The chain recombines TRBV28 with TRBJ1-5; D uncertain. CDR3 length: 16 amino acids. The germline CDR1 and CDR2 sequences are MDHEN and SYDVKM. V lost 4 bases and J lost 2, with 15 bases in between. In DNA form, the CDR3 reads TGTGCCAGCAGTTCTGCGGAGGGCTTCGGCAATCAGCCCCAGCATTTT. Its translation is CASSSAEGFGNQPQHF.

The CDR3 loop reads CSVEIPGQWEFF. Written as DNA, the CDR3 is TGCAGCGTTGAGATACCGGGACAGTGGGAGTTCTTC. The V gene is TRBV29-1, the J gene TRBJ2-1, with 7 positions matching TRBD1. Germline V gives CDR1 SQVTM, CDR2 ANQGSEA. The CDR3 covers 12 residues. V shed 3 bases and J 14 bases; nucleotides not matched to a gene: 10.

The V gene is TRBV5-1, the J gene TRBJ2-7, with 7 bases fitting TRBD1. The CDR3 loop spans 15 amino acids. Trimming cost V 0 bases and J 5 bases; bases outside gene matches: 8. From germline, CDR1 is SGHRS and CDR2 YFSETQ. CDR3 in amino acids: CASSLEQGSSHEQYF. In DNA, the CDR3 is TGCGCCAGCAGCTTGGAACAGGGGAGTAGCCACGAGCAGTACTTC.

This sequence joins TRBV9 and TRBJ2-7; 8 nucleotides line up with TRBD2. Germline trimming cut 4 bases from V and 7 bases from J; bases unmatched to any gene: 10. This CDR3 region has 14 residues. CDR1 SGDLS and CDR2 YYNGEE come from the germline V gene. The CDR3 region has the DNA TGTGCCAGCAGCCGGCGGGGGGAAGGGGGGGAGCAGTACTTC. Translation gives CASSRRGEGGEQYF.

V gene TRBV7-8 combines with J gene TRBJ2-5, with D possibly matching TRBD1 (6 bases). Looked up from germline, CDR1 is SGHVS and CDR2 is FQNEAQ. V was clipped by 3 bases and J by 0 bases, with 14 bases between them. This CDR3 is 16 amino acids long. This CDR3 reads CASSFNGRGHQETQYF. In DNA form, the CDR3 reads TGTGCCAGCAGCTTCAATGGCAGGGGTCACCAAGAGACCCAGTACTTC.

The chain has TRBV2 and TRBJ2-1; a weak D match, TRBD1 (6 bases). V lost 7 bases and J 6 bases, leaving 13 bases between the germline ends. The CDR3 totals 13 residues. Germline V lookup: CDR1 SNHLY, CDR2 FYNNEI. CDR3 in amino acids: CASTQQGVNEQFF. The CDR3 nucleotides are TGTGCCAGCACTCAACAGGGCGTCAATGAGCAGTTCTTC.